This TCR beta chain stems from a study of shared clonotypes between healthy human individuals (dated by TCRdb to about 2020). Regarding the research as a whole: Two women and three men aged 18 to 49 years were included in the cohort. For each donor, CD4 naive and CD4 memory were each run on three plates, CD8 naive on two plates, and CD8 memory on one plate. To estimate repertoire size and how much clonotype sharing occurs between individuals, the study deeply sequenced the blood TCR repertoires of several healthy adults. Different laboratories and diverse techniques were used to prepare libraries and sequence TCR repertoires, to increase sequencing depth and limit assay-specific biases. Leukapheresis yielded between about 0.85 and 10 billion PBMCs per donor. Overall study results and their limits: Sampling was restricted to blood, and TCR repertoires in tissue are likely to differ from TCR repertoires in blood. Clonotypes shared by all four sorted-subset donors showed higher generation probabilities than non-shared clonotypes. Even with the large sequencing depth, rarefaction of the sorted-subset datasets indicated that sequencing was incomplete. Pairwise subsampling indicated that sequencing depth was expected to affect the degree of clonotype sharing among donors. When a handful of donors were compared, the shared fraction of clonotypes was roughly 4.8% for naive CD4, around 4% for naive CD8, 2.3% for memory CD4, and 0.4% for memory CD8. Naive subsets generally had larger estimated clonotype richness than memory subsets. The genetic and exposure-history diversity represented was limited by the small number of donors.

Using the deep immunoSEQ assay, TCR CDR3 regions were amplified from genomic DNA by multiplex PCR. Genomic DNA extracted from each cell subset was distributed evenly over all wells of several immunoSEQ 96-well plates, and each plate served as one replicate. For sorted subsets, approximately 190 ng of genomic DNA, equivalent to tens of thousands of T cell genomes, went into each replicate PCR. Purified libraries were quantified with a Qubit 3.0 fluorometer, sized on a Bioanalyzer 2100, and re-quantified with the KAPA Library Quantification kit. A separate single-read 150-cycle Illumina NextSeq 550 flow cell was used to sequence each immunoSEQ 96-well plate. On the study's bioinformatics: Because only junctional sequences without quality scores were contained in the immunoSEQ output, filtering matching that applied to full-length reads could not be performed. To assign V/J genes and CDR3, sequences were annotated against IMGT germline references using PyIR, a Python wrapper for IgBLAST v1.9. Any read was removed if the V/J assignment was weak (E-value above 1e-6), the CDR3 was missing, or the read contained stop codons, out-of-frame junctions, or ambiguous translated residues. V3J clonotypes were defined by identical inferred V gene, J gene, and CDR3 amino acid sequence. To compute the percentage overlap between repertoires, the number of shared unique clonotypes was divided by the size of the smaller repertoire. Repertoire richness was assessed with RTK rarefaction, the Chao1 estimator, and Recon v2.1 estimates of unobserved clonotypes. Generation probabilities for all TCRbeta clonotypes obtained by the gDNA method from a handful of donors were computed using OLGA. In its TCRdb copy, this immuneACCESS table keeps in-frame sequences only and misses some clones. Where compared with another copy, unresolved V genes explain less than half of these, and the others have no known cause. That table supplies the V and J calls and clone size; D and trimming were determined from the DNA. For this sample the table gives about 2.3 million clones, of which just over 90% were detected only once. About 0.39% of the sample goes to the ten largest clones.

This clone was found once. The antigen it recognizes is unknown. No qualities accompany the bases; no much larger clone lies one base away. The donors were healthy, HIV-negative adults with no recently reported acute infections or vaccinations. Every donor was a Caucasian adult residing in Nashville, Tennessee, USA. CD4+ T cells were enriched by magnetic negative selection; naive cells were then positively selected on CD45RA, and the negative fraction formed the memory subset. Blood was collected by leukapheresis, and PBMCs were isolated by Ficoll-Histopaque density gradient centrifugation and then cryopreserved in liquid nitrogen vapor phase. Analytical flow cytometry was used to check the purity and quantity of every magnetically sorted T cell population. From each sorted fraction, genomic DNA was isolated and quantified by UV absorbance on a Nanodrop 2000c. This sequence was found in a man between 18 and 35 years old in good health. Some clones in this sample may be carry-over from other donors' samples. The sequenced material came from naive CD4+ T cells from PBMCs. Sample cell subset or site, as interpreted from the label and publication: CD45RA+ positively selected.

This receptor has the CDR3 CASSSETKNIQYF. The bases read TGTGCCAGCAGCTCGGAAACCAAAAACATTCAGTACTTC. The rearrangement joined TRBV5-4 to TRBJ2-4, with an unclear D gene assignment. The germline V gene (reference sequence) gives CDR1 as SGHNT and CDR2 as YYREEE. V gives up 3 bases and J gives up 2 bases, and the segment between their germline ends measures 6 bases. From the cysteine through the phenylalanine, the CDR3 covers 13 amino acids. Here the CDR3 DNA is all that survives: 39 bases in frame from base 1.